The 31 T cell receptor beta chains listed next were all sequenced from one sample in a study of blood T cell repertoires in COVID-19. Sequencing used immunoSEQ multiplex PCR; TCRdb keeps in-frame clones, though not all of them. The repertoire holds hundreds of thousands of clones, with about nine tenths as singletons. Sequencing was carried out using peripheral blood. These TCRs come from a man younger than 35 with active or convalescent COVID-19.

The V call is TRBV7-2, the J call TRBJ1-5; 7 nucleotides line up with TRBD1. Germline loops: CDR1 SGHTA, CDR2 FQGNSA. With V trimmed by 1 base and J by 4 bases, 7 bases remained unmatched. CDR3 length: 16 amino acids. CDR3 DNA: TGTGCCAGCAGCTTAGGTGAGGGGGCGGGGAATCAGCCCCAGCATTTT. It is translated as CASSLGEGAGNQPQHF.

The chain joins TRBV6-4 to TRBJ1-4; TRBD1 matches at 7 bases. CDR3 length equals 14 residues. The ends lost 7 bases at V and 8 bases at J; junction bases unmatched: 10. The germline V gene has CDR1 MRHNA and CDR2 SNTAGT. CDR3 in DNA: TGTGCCAGCATCCTACAGGGGAAGGGGGAAAAACTGTTTTTT. Translation gives CASILQGKGEKLFF.

The DNA of the CDR3 is TGTGCCAGCACGGGGGAGGTCACTGAAGCTTTCTTT. Its protein is CASTGEVTEAFF. V usage is TRBV28 and J usage is TRBJ1-1, with TRBD1 as a possible D gene (5 bases). This CDR3 spans 12 amino acids. V lost 7 bases to trimming and J lost 4 bases, with 10 bases between them. CDR1 is MDHEN and CDR2 is SYDVKM in the germline V gene.

This chain uses TRBV5-1 with TRBJ2-7, with 8 bases lining up with TRBD1. Germline trimming cut 4 bases from V and 3 bases from J; bases unmatched to any gene: 3. CDR3 length: 13 amino acids. Germline assignment: CDR1 SGHRS and CDR2 YFSETQ. The CDR3 loop reads CASSKGTGYEQYF. The CDR3 bases are TGCGCCAGCAGCAAAGGGACAGGCTACGAGCAGTACTTC. The entire variable domain, with the rest obtained from reference TRBV5-1 and TRBJ2-7, is as follows: KAGVTQTPRYLIKTRGQQVTLSCSPISGHRSVSWYQQTPGQGLQFLFEYFSETQRNKGNFPGRFSGRQFSNSRSEMNVSTLELGDSALYLCASSKGTGYEQYFGPGTRLTVT.

CDR3 DNA sequence: TGTGCCAGCAGCGGAATTGAGGGCACAGATACGCAGTATTTT. Amino acids: CASSGIEGTDTQYF. This sequence joins TRBV6-2 or TRBV6-3 and TRBJ2-3; no clear D gene. The CDR3 loop spans 14 amino acids. Trimming cost V 6 bases and J 1 base, with 11 bases left between them. From germline, CDR1 is MNHEY and CDR2 SVGEGT.

The chain uses TRBV5-1 and TRBJ2-3; TRBD2 agrees at 10 bases. The CDR3 runs to 14 residues. Germline CDR1 and CDR2: SGHRS and YFSETQ. The junction had 2 bases not matched to a gene; V was cut back by 5 bases and J by 2 bases. In DNA form, the CDR3 reads TGCGCCAGCAGAACTAGCGGGGCCACAGATACGCAGTATTTT. Translated, it gives CASRTSGATDTQYF.

This chain joins TRBV5-1 and TRBJ1-2, with D perhaps matching TRBD1 (6 bases). The CDR3 covers 17 residues. Germline V lookup: CDR1 SGHRS, CDR2 YFSETQ. Trimming shortened V by 1 base and J by 4 bases, and 20 bases separated the two germline ends. The CDR3 loop is CASSLMATGTTSYGYTF. Here the CDR3 DNA reads TGCGCCAGCAGCTTGATGGCTACAGGGACCACCTCCTATGGCTACACCTTC.

This clone appeared a single time. This chain uses TRBV11-3 with TRBJ2-1; 7 bases line up with TRBD1. V lost 5 bases to trimming and J lost 8 bases; unmatched junction nucleotides: 9. The CDR3 sequence is 14 residues long. Germline V gene lookup returns CDR1 SGHNT and CDR2 YENEEA. The CDR3 protein is CASSPQTGRDEQFF. CDR3 DNA: TGTGCCAGCAGCCCACAGACAGGGCGAGATGAGCAGTTCTTC.

The V call is TRBV7-9, the J call TRBJ1-5; no clear D gene. Trimming shortened V by 2 bases and J by 9 bases, and 11 bases separated the two germline ends. CDR1 and CDR2 from the germline V gene are SEHNR and FQNEAQ (reference sequence). CDR3 length: 13 amino acids. For the CDR3, the DNA is TGTGCCAGCAGCTTACCCCGAGGATGGCCCCAGCATTTT. Protein: CASSLPRGWPQHF.

This sequence joins TRBV18 and TRBJ2-5; 8 bases match TRBD2. Unmatched junction bases numbered 5, after V lost 0 bases and J lost 5 bases. This CDR3 comprises 15 residues. Per germline, CDR1 KGHSH and CDR2 LQKENI. The CDR3 bases are TGTGCCAGCTCACCACCTGGGACTAGGAAGGAGACCCAGTACTTC. Its translation is CASSPPGTRKETQYF. Combining the CDR3 with reference TRBV18 and TRBJ2-5 gives the whole variable domain NAGVMQNPRHLVRRRGQEARLRCSPMKGHSHVYWYRQLPEEGLKFMVYLQKENIIDESGMPKERFSAEFPKEGPSILRIQQVVRGDSAAYFCASSPPGTRKETQYFGPGTRLLVL.

This sequence joins TRBV7-9 and TRBJ1-1, with 8 bases fitting TRBD1. The CDR3 sequence is 15 residues long. V lost 5 bases to trimming and J lost 3 bases; unmatched junction nucleotides: 8. CDR1 is SEHNR, CDR2 FQNEAQ, per germline (reference sequence). CDR3 nucleotide sequence: TGTGCCAGCAGCCCTCCGAGACAGGGGTACACTGAAGCTTTCTTT. Translated, it gives CASSPPRQGYTEAFF.

This clone was seen only a few times. The chain uses TRBV6-5 and TRBJ1-2; 8 bases line up with TRBD1. V lost 5 bases to trimming and J lost 8 bases; unmatched junction nucleotides: 10. Germline V gene data show CDR1 as MNHEY and CDR2 as SVGAGI. The length of the CDR3 is 14 residues. In DNA, the CDR3 is TGTGCCAGCAGTCAGCCACAGGGGGTAGGAGGCTACACCTTC. This encodes CASSQPQGVGGYTF.

This chain links TRBV15 with TRBJ2-5, with D possibly TRBD2 on 6 matching bases. The germline gives CDR1 LNHNV, CDR2 YYDKDF (reference sequence). The CDR3 runs to 14 residues. Trimming shortened V by 1 base and J by 5 bases, and 11 bases separated the two germline ends. The CDR3 DNA reads as TGTGCCACCAGCAGAGTGGGGGGTGCGGAGACCCAGTACTTC. Protein product: CATSRVGGAETQYF.

The rearrangement uses TRBV3-1 (or the pseudogene TRBV3-2) and TRBJ2-5, with 7 nucleotides matching TRBD1. The germline V gene has CDR1 LGHDT and CDR2 YNNKEL (reference sequence). The CDR3 is made up of 16 amino acids. The V and J ends lost 0 bases and 0 bases, in that order; junction bases with no gene match: 4. Here the CDR3 reads CASSQEKTGYQETQYF. CDR3 nucleotide sequence: TGTGCCAGCAGCCAAGAAAAGACAGGGTACCAAGAGACCCAGTACTTC.

This clone came up once. The gene calls are TRBV5-8 and TRBJ2-1, with TRBD2 as a possible D gene (5 bases). Between the trimmed V and J ends, which lost 2 bases and 0 bases, there was a span of 9 bases. Germline V gene data show CDR1 as SGHTS and CDR2 as YDEGEE. This CDR3 is built from 15 residues. CDR3 protein: CASSFGVSSYNEQFF. CDR3 bases: TGTGCCAGCAGCTTCGGGGTAAGCTCCTACAATGAGCAGTTCTTC. Supplemented by reference TRBV5-8 and TRBJ2-1, the full variable domain reads EAGVTQSPTHLIKTRGQQATLRCSPISGHTSVYWYQQALGLGLQFLLWYDEGEERNRGNFPPRFSGRQFPNYSSELNVNALELEDSALYLCASSFGVSSYNEQFFGPGTRLTVL.

The chain links TRBV28 to TRBJ2-2; D unresolved. V was shortened by 6 bases and J by 8 bases, with 4 bases between the two germline ends. Germline assignment: CDR1 MDHEN and CDR2 SYDVKM. This CDR3 is built from 10 residues. The CDR3 protein is CASRSGELFF. The CDR3 DNA sequence: TGTGCCAGCAGGAGTGGGGAGCTGTTTTTT.

This clone was observed once. The rearrangement uses TRBV6-1 and TRBJ1-6, with a weak D call TRBD1 (5 bases). The ends were cut back, 0 bases at V and 7 bases at J, with 10 bases in the middle. The CDR3 extends over 15 amino acids. Germline V lookup: CDR1 MNHNS, CDR2 SASEGT. CDR3 coding DNA: TGTGCCAGCAGTGAAGCCTTCAGACAGAATTCACCCCTCCACTTT. Amino acid sequence: CASSEAFRQNSPLHF.

This clone appeared a few times. J is TRBJ1-6 and V is TRBV6-5; no reliable D call. The CDR3 loop spans 12 amino acids. CDR1 is MNHEY, CDR2 SVGAGI, per germline. Deletions cut 4 bases from V and 8 bases from J, with 6 bases between. The CDR3 nucleotides read TGTGCCAGCAGTTTTCATGATTCACCCCTCCACTTT. Its translation is CASSFHDSPLHF.

This chain links TRBV3-1 (or the pseudogene TRBV3-2) with TRBJ2-3; 8 bases are a match to TRBD1. Trimming cost V 1 base and J 2 bases; bases outside gene matches: 5. The CDR3 has 16 residues. The germline V gene has CDR1 LGHDT and CDR2 YNNKEL (reference sequence). CDR3 residues: CASSQARGLTTDTQYF. The DNA of the CDR3 is TGTGCCAGCAGCCAAGCCAGGGGGCTGACCACAGATACGCAGTATTTT.

J is TRBJ1-5 and V is TRBV27; the match to TRBD1 covers 8 bases. Germline-derived CDR1 and CDR2 are MNHEY and SMNVEV (reference sequence). V gave up 2 bases and J gave up 9 bases; unmatched junction bases: 6. The CDR3 extends over 14 amino acids. Written as DNA, the CDR3 is TGTGCCAGCAGTTTAAGGCAGGGGGCCTCGCCCCAGCATTTT. Amino acid sequence: CASSLRQGASPQHF.

This clone was recorded once. This chain connects TRBV19 to TRBJ2-1; D call uncertain. Trimming removed 10 bases at V and 1 base at J, with 11 bases between. This CDR3 contains 13 residues. Germline CDR1 LNHDA, CDR2 SQIVND (reference sequence). CDR3 loop: CATSSLSYNEQFF. The CDR3 bases are TGTGCCACGAGTTCGTTGTCCTACAATGAGCAGTTCTTC.

This clone was seen only a few times. The chain combines TRBV5-5 with TRBJ1-6; D perhaps matches TRBD1 (6 bases). V was shortened by 3 bases and J by 0 bases, with 16 bases between the two germline ends. This CDR3 contains 18 residues. CDR1 is SGHKS, CDR2 YYEKEE, per germline (reference sequence). CDR3: CASSSGQLPSSYNSPLHF. The CDR3 DNA is TGTGCCAGCAGCTCAGGACAGCTGCCGAGCTCCTATAATTCACCCCTCCACTTT.

The gene calls are TRBV3-1 (or the pseudogene TRBV3-2) and TRBJ2-5; D unclear. V was clipped by 1 base and J by 5 bases, with 8 bases between them. Germline CDR1 is LGHDT and CDR2 is YNNKEL (reference sequence). This CDR3 has 13 residues. The DNA of the CDR3 is TGTGCCAGCAGCCAAGCCTGGCGGGAGACCCAGTACTTC. This encodes CASSQAWRETQYF.

This chain links TRBV28 with TRBJ1-1; tentatively, D is TRBD1 (6 bases). The CDR3 loop spans 14 amino acids. The V end was cut by 4 bases, the J end by 2 bases, with 11 bases between. CDR1 and CDR2 (germline): MDHEN, SYDVKM. The CDR3 bases are TGTGCCAGCAGTTATACGGACAGAAACACTGAAGCTTTCTTT. It translates to CASSYTDRNTEAFF.

The chain is built from TRBV1 and TRBJ2-5; the table's D gene call, TRBD1, was not cross checked with the DNA. TRBV1 is described as a pseudogene. The CDR3 consists of 20 residues. DNA for the CDR3: TGCACCAGCAGCCAAGATAAGCCCTTTGTCCGGCAACTCCAGGGGGAGACCCAGTACTTC. This codes for CTSSQDKPFVRQLQGETQYF.

The chain carries TRBV4-1 and TRBJ2-1; D perhaps matches TRBD2 (5 bases). Trimming removed 0 bases from V and 4 bases from J, with 25 bases in between. The CDR3 runs to 20 residues. Germline-derived CDR1 and CDR2 are MGHRA and YSYEKL. The CDR3: CASSQDPRDSSGIYYNEQFF. In DNA form, the CDR3 reads TGCGCCAGCAGCCAAGATCCGAGGGATAGCTCCGGCATATATTACAATGAGCAGTTCTTC.

The chain employs TRBV27 and TRBJ1-2; D is perhaps TRBD1 (5 bases). In germline, CDR1 is MNHEY, CDR2 SMNVEV (reference sequence). The length of the CDR3 is 13 residues. The ends were cut back, 6 bases at V and 4 bases at J, with 12 bases in the middle. The CDR3 reads CASRVGGGYGYTF. CDR3 coding DNA: TGTGCCAGCAGAGTCGGGGGGGGCTATGGCTACACCTTC.

This clone was found once. The CDR3 loop reads CASSSGLTGNTEAFF. As DNA, the CDR3 is TGTGCCAGCAGCTCGGGGCTGACAGGTAACACTGAAGCTTTCTTT. The chain uses TRBV5-4 and TRBJ1-1; D may be TRBD1 (6 bases). Germline V gene sequence: CDR1 SGHNT, CDR2 YYREEE (reference sequence). The germline V and J ends were trimmed by 3 bases and 2 bases, with 14 bases remaining between them. The CDR3 consists of 15 residues.

This clone was seen a handful of times. The genes are TRBV19 and TRBJ1-2; D gene uncertain. The CDR3 loop spans 12 amino acids. Germline CDR1 reads LNHDA; CDR2 reads SQIVND (reference sequence). With 5 bases removed from V and 2 bases from J, the gap between germline ends came to 6 bases. The CDR3 reads CASSSRNYGYTF. The DNA of the CDR3 is TGTGCCAGTAGTTCCAGAAACTATGGCTACACCTTC.

The chain joins TRBV7-2 to TRBJ2-5; 12 bases match TRBD2. This CDR3 has 17 residues. Losses at the gene ends were 5 bases for V and 3 bases for J; bases not matched to a gene: 10. Germline CDR1 is SGHTA and CDR2 is FQGNSA. For the CDR3, the DNA is TGTGCCAGCAGCCCTGACCCGACTAGCGGGAGAAAAGAGACCCAGTACTTC. Its protein is CASSPDPTSGRKETQYF.

The chain uses TRBV7-8 and TRBJ1-5; 7 positions agree with TRBD1. The ends lost 10 bases at V and 6 bases at J; junction bases unmatched: 15. Germline lookup yields CDR1 SGHVS and CDR2 FQNEAQ. This CDR3 is built from 15 residues. The CDR3 region has the DNA TGTGCCACAACACAGGGGTTCGGACATGGTCAGCCCCAGCATTTT. This encodes CATTQGFGHGQPQHF. Combining the CDR3 with reference TRBV7-8 and TRBJ1-5 gives the whole variable domain GAGVSQSPRYKVAKRGQDVALRCDPISGHVSLFWYQQALGQGPEFLTYFQNEAQLDKSGLPSDRFFAERPEGSVSTLKIQRTQQEDSAVYLCATTQGFGHGQPQHFGDGTRLSIL.